This T cell receptor (beta chain) is from a study of shared clonotypes between healthy human individuals (dated by TCRdb to 2019 to 2021). Regarding the complete study: A couple of women and a few men aged 18 to 49 years were included in the cohort. For each donor, CD4 naive and CD4 memory were each given three plates, CD8 naive was given two plates, and CD8 memory was given one plate. To estimate repertoire size and how much clonotypes are shared between individuals, the study performed deep sequencing of blood TCR repertoires from five healthy adults. Libraries were prepared and TCR repertoires were sequenced by different laboratories using diverse techniques, in order to increase sequencing depth and limit assay-specific biases. Leukapheresis yielded between about 0.94 and 9 billion PBMCs per donor. Results and caveats for the whole study, not just this receptor: Clonotypes shared by all four sorted-subset donors showed higher generation probabilities than non-shared clonotypes. Pairwise subsampling led to the expectation that sequencing depth would affect the degree of clonotype sharing among donors. About 4.5% of naive CD4, 3.5% of naive CD8, approximately 2% of memory CD4, and 0.4% of memory CD8 clonotypes were shared across several donors. Sampling was limited to blood, and TCR repertoires in tissue likely differ from TCR repertoires in blood. The genetic and exposure-history diversity represented was limited by the small number of donors. Incomplete sequencing was indicated by rarefaction of sorted-subset datasets, despite the large sequencing depth. Naive subsets generally had larger estimated clonotype richness than memory subsets did.

The donors were healthy, HIV-negative adults with no recently reported acute infections or vaccinations. Only Caucasian adults living in Nashville, Tennessee, USA were represented among the donors. CD4+ T cells were enriched by magnetic negative selection; naive cells were then positively selected on CD45RA, and the negative fraction formed the memory subset. After blood collection by leukapheresis, PBMCs were isolated using Ficoll-Histopaque density gradient centrifugation and then cryopreserved in the vapor phase of liquid nitrogen. Analytical flow cytometry was used to check the purity and quantity of every magnetically sorted T cell population. From each sorted fraction, genomic DNA was isolated and quantified by UV absorbance on a Nanodrop 2000c. This clone was observed once. Its antigen specificity is not known. No much larger clone is present one base from it, and per-base qualities are unavailable.

Using the deep immunoSEQ assay, multiplex PCR amplified TCR CDR3 regions from genomic DNA. Extracted genomic DNA from each cell subset was spread evenly across all wells of several immunoSEQ 96-well plates, with each plate serving as a replicate. For sorted subsets, each replicate PCR was loaded with about 0.2 ug genomic DNA, equivalent to about 30,000 T cell genomes. Purified libraries were measured with a Qubit 3.0 fluorometer, size-checked on a Bioanalyzer 2100, and measured again with the KAPA Library Quantification kit. Every immunoSEQ 96-well plate was sequenced on a separate single-read 150-cycle Illumina NextSeq 550 flow cell. As for the authors' bioinformatics: Because the immunoSEQ output included only junctional sequences and no quality scores, the filtering could not be the same as the filtering used for full-length reads. To assign V/J genes and CDR3, sequences were annotated against IMGT germline references using PyIR, a Python wrapper for IgBLAST v1.9. Reads were filtered out if the reads had weak V/J assignments (E-value above 1e-6), no CDR3, stop codons, out-of-frame junctions, or ambiguous translated residues. V3J clonotypes were defined as sequences sharing an identical inferred V gene, J gene, and CDR3 amino acid sequence. Percentage overlap between repertoires was computed as shared unique clonotypes divided by the size of the smaller repertoire. RTK rarefaction, the Chao1 estimator, and Recon v2.1 estimates of unobserved clonotypes were used to assess repertoire richness. Generation probabilities were computed with OLGA for all TCRbeta clonotypes obtained by the gDNA method from four donors. What TCRdb holds here is the immuneACCESS table cut down to in-frame rearrangements. Part of the clones is not present; checked against another copy, under half of the missing clones reflect an unresolved V gene, and the others are unexplained. V and J calls plus clone size are reproduced from that table; the DNA served to infer D and trimming. This sample lists approximately 940,000 clones; about three quarters were detected once. Of the sample, 1.5% falls within the top ten clones.

The germline V gene sets CDR1 to SGHVS and CDR2 to FQNEAQ. The V and J ends are trimmed by 1 base and 2 bases, leaving 9 bases between them. The CDR3 numbers 14 residues from cysteine through phenylalanine. Of the read, only the CDR3 DNA is kept; its 42 bases are in frame from base 1. The TCR was taken from a man aged 18 to 35 in good health. The sample comprised memory CD4+ T cells sorted from blood. The cell subset or site label corresponds to: CD45RA-negative fraction. The receptor chain draws on TRBV7-8 and TRBJ2-7, with the D gene tentatively TRBD1 or TRBD2, based on 5 matching bases in each. The nucleotide sequence is TGTGCCAGCAGCTTAGTTGGGGGAACCTACGAGCAGTACTTC. This yields the protein CASSLVGGTYEQYF. Full variable domain (CDR3 extended with the reference TRBV7-8 and TRBJ2-7 proteins): GAGVSQSPRYKVAKRGQDVALRCDPISGHVSLFWYQQALGQGPEFLTYFQNEAQLDKSGLPSDRFFAERPEGSVSTLKIQRTQQEDSAVYLCASSLVGGTYEQYFGPGTRLTVT.